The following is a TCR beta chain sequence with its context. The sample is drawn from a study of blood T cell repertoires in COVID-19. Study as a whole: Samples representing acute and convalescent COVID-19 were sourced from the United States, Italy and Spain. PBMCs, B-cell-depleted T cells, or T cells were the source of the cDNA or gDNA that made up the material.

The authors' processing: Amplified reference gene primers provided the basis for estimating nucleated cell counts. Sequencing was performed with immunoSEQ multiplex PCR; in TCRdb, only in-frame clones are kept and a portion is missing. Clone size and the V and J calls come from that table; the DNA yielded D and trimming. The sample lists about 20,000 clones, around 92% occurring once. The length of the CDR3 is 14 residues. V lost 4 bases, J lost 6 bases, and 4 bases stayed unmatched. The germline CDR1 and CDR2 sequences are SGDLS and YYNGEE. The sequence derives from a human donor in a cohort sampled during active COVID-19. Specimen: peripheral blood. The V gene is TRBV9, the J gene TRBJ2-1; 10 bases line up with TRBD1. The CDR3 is CASSPWTGGNEQFF. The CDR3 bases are TGTGCCAGCAGCCCATGGACAGGGGGCAATGAGCAGTTCTTC.